Below are 31 T cell receptor beta chains sequenced from a single sample in a study of blood T cell repertoires in COVID-19. Assay: immunoSEQ multiplex PCR; the TCRdb copy retains only in-frame clones and omits some. Here the sample spans 300,000 to 400,000 clones, roughly 90% being singletons. What was sequenced was peripheral blood. The receptors originated from a woman in her twenties or thirties with COVID-19, enrolled during active disease.

The genes are TRBV7-2 and TRBJ2-7, with 9 bases identical to TRBD1. The CDR3 is made up of 15 amino acids. Germline V gene data show CDR1 as SGHTA and CDR2 as FQGNSA. Unmatched junction bases numbered 7, after V lost 5 bases and J lost 2 bases. The CDR3 DNA follows: TGTGCCAGCAGCCGCCGGGACAGGGTTACCTACGAGCAGTACTTC. Translating it yields CASSRRDRVTYEQYF.

The J gene is TRBJ1-5, the V gene TRBV4-3; possible D gene TRBD1, 6 bases. V lost 3 bases to trimming and J lost 0 bases, with 18 bases between them. In germline, CDR1 is LGHNA, CDR2 YSLEER. The CDR3 sequence is 18 residues long. CDR3 amino acids: CASSQTRTAFYSNQPQHF. DNA for the CDR3: TGCGCCAGCAGCCAGACGAGGACAGCCTTTTATAGCAATCAGCCCCAGCATTTT.

CDR3 loop: CATGAGRNEQFF. The CDR3 bases are TGTGCCACGGGGGCAGGGCGGAATGAGCAGTTCTTC. The chain carries TRBV24-1 and TRBJ2-1, with a possible D match to TRBD1 (6 bases). V was cut by 10 bases and J by 7 bases, with 13 bases left in between. Looked up from germline, CDR1 is KGHDR and CDR2 is SFDVKD. The CDR3 spans 12 residues.

The J gene is TRBJ1-2, the V gene TRBV6-5; 9 bases are a match to TRBD1. This CDR3 has 14 residues. Germline assignment: CDR1 MNHEY and CDR2 SVGAGI. The trim removed 5 bases at V and 3 bases at J, leaving 4 bases unmatched. The CDR3: CASSRDRDHYGYTF. The CDR3 nucleotides read TGTGCCAGCAGTCGGGACAGGGACCACTATGGCTACACCTTC.

This chain uses TRBV5-6 with TRBJ2-6, with a tentative D call TRBD1 (6 bases). Per germline, CDR1 SGHDT and CDR2 YYEEEE. The CDR3 length is 16 residues. With 0 bases removed from V and 8 bases from J, the gap between germline ends came to 15 bases. CDR3 sequence: CASSLARDRLTNVLTF. CDR3 sequence (DNA): TGTGCCAGCAGCTTGGCTAGAGACAGGTTGACCAACGTCCTGACTTTC.

The rearrangement uses TRBV6-2 or TRBV6-3 and TRBJ2-1; no clear D gene. The V end was cut by 6 bases, the J end by 0 bases, with 12 bases between. The CDR3 spans 15 residues. The germline V gene encodes CDR1 MNHEY and CDR2 SVGEGT. Here the CDR3 DNA reads TGTGCCAGCAGCCGGCTGGCCGTCTCCTACAATGAGCAGTTCTTC. The encoded protein is CASSRLAVSYNEQFF.

The gene calls are TRBV11-2 and TRBJ2-7; TRBD1 aligns across 7 bases. Trimming cost V 5 bases and J 3 bases; bases outside gene matches: 4. This CDR3 has 13 residues. Germline CDR1 is SGHAT and CDR2 is FQNNGV. The CDR3 spells CASSLGQSYEQYF. DNA of the CDR3: TGTGCCAGCAGCCTGGGACAGAGCTACGAGCAGTACTTC. The variable domain in full, completed from reference TRBV11-2 and TRBJ2-7, reads EAGVAQSPRYKIIEKRQSVAFWCNPISGHATLYWYQQILGQGPKLLIQFQNNGVVDDSQLPKDRFSAERLKGVDSTLKIQPAKLEDSAVYLCASSLGQSYEQYFGPGTRLTVT.

The V and J genes are TRBV3-1 (or the pseudogene TRBV3-2) and TRBJ2-3, with 8 bases matching TRBD2. Germline-derived CDR1 and CDR2 are LGHDT and YNNKEL (reference sequence). The ends lost 2 bases at V and 3 bases at J; junction bases unmatched: 16. This CDR3 comprises 19 residues. The CDR3 DNA sequence: TGTGCCAGCAGCCAAACGGGGGGGTGTAAGGGACCTCCGACAGATACGCAGTATTTT. Translated, it gives CASSQTGGCKGPPTDTQYF.

The gene calls are TRBV29-1 and TRBJ2-1, with no clear D. From germline, CDR1 is SQVTM and CDR2 ANQGSEA. Trimming removed 6 bases from V and 10 bases from J, with 13 bases in between. The CDR3 is 11 residues long. CDR3 DNA: TGCAGCGTAGACTCGGGTCTAGAGCAGTTCTTC. Translating gives CSVDSGLEQFF.

This clone appeared a few times. This chain connects TRBV19 to TRBJ1-1; 7 bases map to TRBD1. Trimming at V came to 2 bases and at J to 6 bases, leaving 12 bases not matched to a gene. The CDR3 has 16 amino acids. Germline-derived CDR1 and CDR2 are LNHDA and SQIVND (reference sequence). The CDR3 loop is CASSISGRGKWAEAFF. Written as DNA, the CDR3 is TGTGCCAGTAGTATATCGGGCAGGGGGAAATGGGCTGAAGCTTTCTTT.

The chain couples TRBV27 to TRBJ2-1, with 8 bases lining up with TRBD2. The CDR3 consists of 15 residues. Per the germline V gene, CDR1 is MNHEY and CDR2 is SMNVEV (reference sequence). Trimming took 7 bases from V and 1 from J; bases not matched to a gene: 6. CDR3 in amino acids: CASTPGGLSYNEQFF. CDR3 DNA: TGTGCCAGCACCCCGGGGGGGCTATCCTACAATGAGCAGTTCTTC.

The rearrangement links TRBV4-3 to TRBJ2-1, with 11 bases matching TRBD2. The CDR3 consists of 18 residues. Germline V gene lookup returns CDR1 LGHNA and CDR2 YSLEER. The ends lost 5 bases at V and 9 bases at J; junction bases unmatched: 18. The CDR3 loop is CASSTRLAGLGRVFEQFF. In DNA form, the CDR3 reads TGCGCCAGCAGCACAAGACTAGCGGGGCTGGGGAGGGTGTTTGAGCAGTTCTTC.

V gene TRBV5-6 combines with J gene TRBJ1-1; D is uncertain. CDR3 length equals 13 residues. Germline CDR1 SGHDT, CDR2 YYEEEE. V lost 0 bases and J lost 4, with 7 bases in between. Here the CDR3 reads CASSLGGTTEAFF. The CDR3 DNA reads TGTGCCAGCAGCTTGGGCGGAACCACTGAAGCTTTCTTT.

The chain combines TRBV6-5 with TRBJ2-3, with a possible D match to TRBD1 (6 bases). Per the germline V gene, CDR1 is MNHEY and CDR2 is SVGAGI. The CDR3 length is 15 residues. Trimming removed 2 bases at V and 3 bases at J, with 12 bases between. CDR3 protein: CASSYIRGGTDTQYF. In DNA form, the CDR3 reads TGTGCCAGCAGTTACATCAGGGGTGGGACAGATACGCAGTATTTT.

The genes are TRBV7-9 and TRBJ2-1; D call uncertain. In germline, CDR1 is SEHNR, CDR2 FQNEAQ (reference sequence). V was cut by 5 bases and J by 8 bases, with 10 bases left in between. CDR3 length: 12 residues. CDR3 sequence (DNA): TGTGCCAGCAGCCTCAATCCGGATGAGCAGTTCTTC. It is translated as CASSLNPDEQFF.

In nucleotides, the CDR3 is TGCGCCAGCAGCCAAGTCCTTACTAGTCGAGAGACCCAGTACTTC. Amino acids: CASSQVLTSRETQYF. The rearrangement links TRBV4-1 to TRBJ2-5, with a weak D call TRBD2 (5 bases). Germline-derived CDR1 and CDR2 are MGHRA and YSYEKL. CDR3 length equals 15 residues. Trimming removed 1 base from V and 4 bases from J, with 13 bases in between.

V is TRBV29-1 and J is TRBJ1-2; D uncertain. CDR3 length equals 11 residues. V lost 8 bases, J lost 10 bases, and 17 bases lay in between. The V gene's germline CDR1 is SQVTM and CDR2 ANQGSEA. The CDR3 nucleotides are TGCAGCTCATCCGAGGGAACGGTCTACACCTTC. Protein product: CSSSEGTVYTF. Using reference TRBV29-1 and TRBJ1-2 for the parts outside the CDR3, the full variable domain is SAVISQKPSRDICQRGTSLTIQCQVDSQVTMMFWYRQQPGQSLTLIATANQGSEATYESGFVIDKFPISRPNLTFSTLTVSNMSPEDSSIYLCSSSEGTVYTFGSGTRLTVV.

The chain recombines TRBV2 with TRBJ1-2; tentative D call: TRBD1 (5 bases). Germline CDR1 is SNHLY and CDR2 is FYNNEI. V lost 9 bases, J lost 0 bases, and 20 bases lay in between. The CDR3 spans 16 residues. The CDR3 reads CARNIPPTDPNYGYTF. CDR3 nucleotide sequence: TGTGCCAGAAACATACCTCCGACAGACCCTAACTATGGCTACACCTTC.

CDR3 region: CASSKPLADTDTQYF. The CDR3 bases are TGTGCCAGCAGCAAACCCCTAGCGGACACAGATACGCAGTATTTT. The rearrangement joins TRBV21-1 to TRBJ2-3; TRBD2, the D gene given by the table, was not confirmed from the DNA. TRBV21-1 is noted as a pseudogene. CDR3 size: 15 residues.

The gene calls are TRBV5-1 and TRBJ2-6; 11 positions match TRBD2. This CDR3 is 17 amino acids long. The junction had 2 bases not matched to a gene; V was cut back by 3 bases and J by 0 bases. The V gene's germline CDR1 is SGHRS and CDR2 YFSETQ. The CDR3 bases are TGCGCCAGCAGCTCCCTAGCGGGGGGCTCTGGGGCCAACGTCCTGACTTTC. It translates to CASSSLAGGSGANVLTF.

With respect to this clone: The same CDR3 can be traced to other DNA sequences in this sample. The genes are TRBV2 and TRBJ2-7; possibly TRBD2 for D (6 bases). CDR3 length: 12 residues. CDR1 is SNHLY and CDR2 is FYNNEI in the germline V gene. The V end was cut by 6 bases, the J end by 4 bases, with 10 bases between. In nucleotides, the CDR3 is TGTGCCAGCAGAGGGACTTATTACGAGCAGTACTTC. Translation gives CASRGTYYEQYF.

The V call is TRBV5-4, the J call TRBJ2-5; D is unresolved. Trimming pared 2 bases from V and 1 base from J, leaving 9 bases between. The CDR3 extends over 14 amino acids. Looked up from germline, CDR1 is SGHNT and CDR2 is YYREEE (reference sequence). The CDR3 protein is CASSFPHSQETQYF. In DNA, the CDR3 is TGTGCCAGCAGCTTCCCCCATTCCCAAGAGACCCAGTACTTC.

This chain links TRBV4-2 with TRBJ1-1; D remains unclear. The CDR3 contains 14 residues. Trimming pared 1 base from V and 3 bases from J, leaving 9 bases between. Germline CDR1 is LGHNA and CDR2 is YNFKEQ. The CDR3 nucleotides are TGTGCCAGCAGCCAAGGACTCTGGGACACTGAAGCTTTCTTT. Amino acid sequence: CASSQGLWDTEAFF.

V is TRBV7-2 and J is TRBJ1-2, with D hard to call. V was clipped by 5 bases and J by 5 bases, with 12 bases between them. CDR1 SGHTA and CDR2 FQGNSA come from the germline V gene. This CDR3 has 13 residues. The CDR3 is CASSPGWQYGYTF. The CDR3 DNA sequence: TGTGCCAGCAGCCCGGGATGGCAGTATGGCTACACCTTC.

This chain links TRBV27 with TRBJ2-3; 9 nucleotides align to TRBD2. The CDR3 has 18 residues. The V and J ends lost 3 bases and 2 bases, in that order; junction bases with no gene match: 12. Germline V gene data show CDR1 as MNHEY and CDR2 as SMNVEV (reference sequence). The CDR3 DNA reads as TGTGCCAGCAGTTTGTATAGCGGGAGCCACTTCTACACAGATACGCAGTATTTT. It yields the protein CASSLYSGSHFYTDTQYF.

This chain uses TRBV28 with TRBJ1-1; TRBD1 is a possible D gene (6 bases). This CDR3 region has 12 residues. V lost 6 bases, J lost 5 bases, and 10 bases lay in between. CDR1 is MDHEN and CDR2 is SYDVKM in the germline V gene. The CDR3 loop reads CASRGGGTEAFF. The CDR3, as DNA: TGTGCCAGCAGGGGAGGGGGAACTGAAGCTTTCTTT.

This chain links TRBV19 with TRBJ1-5; D might be TRBD1 (6 bases). CDR3 size: 16 residues. Per germline, CDR1 LNHDA and CDR2 SQIVND (reference sequence). Trimming pared 6 bases from V and 1 base from J, leaving 16 bases between. DNA for the CDR3: TGTGCCAGTAGGACGACGTCAGGGGCGAGCAATCAGCCCCAGCATTTT. Protein: CASRTTSGASNQPQHF.

The chain combines TRBV5-8 with TRBJ2-2; D is possibly TRBD1 (6 bases). V lost 4 bases and J 2 bases, leaving 12 bases between the germline ends. The CDR3 runs to 15 residues. Germline V gene sequence: CDR1 SGHTS, CDR2 YDEGEE. CDR3 in DNA: TGTGCCAGCAGCCGCCCGGGACAAAACACCGGGGAGCTGTTTTTT. Translation: CASSRPGQNTGELFF.

The V call is TRBV4-1, the J call TRBJ1-3; weak D call: TRBD1 (5 bases). V lost 4 bases and J lost 0, with 16 bases in between. CDR3 length: 17 amino acids. The germline gives CDR1 MGHRA, CDR2 YSYEKL. Here the CDR3 reads CASSRVVTALSGNTIYF. The CDR3 nucleotides read TGCGCCAGCAGCCGGGTCGTGACAGCTCTCTCTGGAAACACCATATATTTT.

The rearrangement uses TRBV19 and TRBJ2-3; 7 nucleotides align to TRBD1. CDR3 length: 13 amino acids. The germline gives CDR1 LNHDA, CDR2 SQIVND (reference sequence). The junction had 3 bases not matched to a gene; V was cut back by 4 bases and J by 5 bases. This CDR3 is CASSKDREDTQYF. The DNA for the CDR3 is TGTGCCAGTAGTAAAGACAGGGAAGATACGCAGTATTTT. Full variable domain (rest looked up from reference TRBV19 and TRBJ2-3): DGGITQSPKYLFRKEGQNVTLSCEQNLNHDAMYWYRQDPGQGLRLIYYSQIVNDFQKGDIAEGYSVSREKKESFPLTVTSAQKNPTAFYLCASSKDREDTQYFGPGTRLTVL.

The chain couples TRBV19 to TRBJ1-4; possibly TRBD1 for D (6 bases). This CDR3 region has 15 residues. In germline, CDR1 is LNHDA, CDR2 SQIVND (reference sequence). V lost 7 bases, J lost 2 bases, and 14 bases lay in between. The CDR3 DNA is TGTGCCAGTACCCTTGGACAGTCCACTAATGAAAAACTGTTTTTT. It translates to CASTLGQSTNEKLFF.